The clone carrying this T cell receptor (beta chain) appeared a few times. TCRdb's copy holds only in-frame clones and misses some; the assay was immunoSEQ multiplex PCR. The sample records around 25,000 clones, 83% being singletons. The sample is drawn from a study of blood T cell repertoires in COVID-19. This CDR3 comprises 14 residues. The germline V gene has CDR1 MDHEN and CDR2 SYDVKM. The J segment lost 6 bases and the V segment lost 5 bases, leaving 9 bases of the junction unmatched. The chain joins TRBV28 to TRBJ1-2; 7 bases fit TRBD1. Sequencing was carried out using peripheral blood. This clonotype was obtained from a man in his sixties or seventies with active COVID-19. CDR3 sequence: CASSSPGGYNGYTF. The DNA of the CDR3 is TGTGCCAGCAGTAGCCCAGGGGGTTATAATGGCTACACCTTC.